Sequencing of this TCR beta chain was carried out in a study of shared clonotypes between healthy human individuals. The study, taken as a whole, reports: What limited the represented genetic and exposure-history diversity was the small number of donors. Richness estimates generally favored naive over memory subsets.

Comment on this clone: Its specificity is not known.

The CDR3 sequence is 13 residues long. Germline values: CDR1 SQVTM, CDR2 ANQGSEA. Deletions cut 1 base from V and 6 bases from J, with 11 bases between. Splitting of each subset's genomic DNA was done evenly across several immunoSEQ plates. Sorted-subset replicate PCRs used about 0.2 ug of genomic DNA. This amount corresponded to 30,000 to 35,000 T cell genomes. This table comes from immunoSEQ multiplex PCR, and its TCRdb copy is limited to in-frame clones, with some not included. The sample records roughly 170,000 clones, approximately 62% being singletons. The specimen sequenced was memory CD4+ T cells sorted from blood. Subset reported: CD45RA-negative fraction. This TCR was recovered from a man younger than 45 in good health. The rearrangement links TRBV29-1 to TRBJ2-3; D ambiguous. CDR3 bases: TGCAGCGTTGAAGGCGCTCCTATGGATACGCAGTATTTT. This encodes CSVEGAPMDTQYF.